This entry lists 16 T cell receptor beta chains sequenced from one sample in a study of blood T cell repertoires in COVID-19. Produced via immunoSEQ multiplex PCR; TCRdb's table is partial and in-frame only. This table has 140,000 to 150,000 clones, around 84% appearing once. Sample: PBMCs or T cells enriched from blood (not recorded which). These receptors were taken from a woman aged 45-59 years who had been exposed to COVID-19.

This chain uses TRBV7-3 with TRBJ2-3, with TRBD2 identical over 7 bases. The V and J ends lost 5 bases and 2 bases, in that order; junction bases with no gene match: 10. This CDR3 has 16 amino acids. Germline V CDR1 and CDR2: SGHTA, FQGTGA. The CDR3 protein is CASSATTSDPTDTQYF. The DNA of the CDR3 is TGTGCCAGCAGCGCAACCACTAGCGACCCCACAGATACGCAGTATTTT.

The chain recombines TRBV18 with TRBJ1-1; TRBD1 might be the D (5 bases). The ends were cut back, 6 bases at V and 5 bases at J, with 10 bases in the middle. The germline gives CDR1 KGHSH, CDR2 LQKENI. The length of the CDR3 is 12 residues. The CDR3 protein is CASSLDRTEAFF. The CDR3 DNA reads TGTGCCAGCTCCCTTGACAGAACTGAAGCTTTCTTT.

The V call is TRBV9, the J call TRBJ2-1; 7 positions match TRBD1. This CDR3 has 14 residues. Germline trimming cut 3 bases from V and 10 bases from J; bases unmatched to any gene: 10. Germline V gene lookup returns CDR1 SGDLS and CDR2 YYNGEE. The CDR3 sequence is CASSAYDGQVEQFF. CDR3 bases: TGTGCCAGCAGCGCGTACGACGGACAGGTGGAGCAGTTCTTC.

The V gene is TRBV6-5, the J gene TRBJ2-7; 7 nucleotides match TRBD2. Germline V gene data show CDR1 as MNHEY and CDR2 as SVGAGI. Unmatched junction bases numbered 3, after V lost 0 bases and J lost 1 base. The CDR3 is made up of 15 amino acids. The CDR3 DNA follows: TGTGCCAGCAGTTACTCAGCGGGGCCGTCCTACGAGCAGTACTTC. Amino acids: CASSYSAGPSYEQYF.

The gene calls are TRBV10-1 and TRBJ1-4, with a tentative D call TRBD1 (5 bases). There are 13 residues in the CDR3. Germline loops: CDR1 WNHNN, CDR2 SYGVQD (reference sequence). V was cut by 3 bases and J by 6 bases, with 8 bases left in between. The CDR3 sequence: CASSEGAYEKLFF. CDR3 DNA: TGCGCCAGCAGTGAAGGGGCATATGAAAAACTGTTTTTT.

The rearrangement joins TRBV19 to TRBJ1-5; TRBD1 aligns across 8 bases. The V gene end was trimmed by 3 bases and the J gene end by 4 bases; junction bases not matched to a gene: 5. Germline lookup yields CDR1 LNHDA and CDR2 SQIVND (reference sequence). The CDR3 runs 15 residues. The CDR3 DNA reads TGTGCCAGTAGTATGGGGACAGGAGGTAATCAGCCCCAGCATTTT. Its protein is CASSMGTGGNQPQHF.

The CDR3 DNA reads TGTGCCATCAGTGAACCTCAGGGTAGAGGCTACACCTTC. Protein sequence: CAISEPQGRGYTF. The chain is built from TRBV10-3 and TRBJ1-2; TRBD1 is a possible D gene (5 bases). V was clipped by 3 bases and J by 8 bases, with 13 bases between them. Germline V gene sequence: CDR1 ENHRY, CDR2 SYGVKD. CDR3 length equals 13 residues.

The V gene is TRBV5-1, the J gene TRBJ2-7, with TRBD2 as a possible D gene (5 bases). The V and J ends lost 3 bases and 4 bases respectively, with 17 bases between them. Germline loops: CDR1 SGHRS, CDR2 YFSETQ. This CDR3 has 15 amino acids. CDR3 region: CASSSPITGRYEQYF. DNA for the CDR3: TGCGCCAGCAGCTCTCCCATCACGGGAAGGTACGAGCAGTACTTC.

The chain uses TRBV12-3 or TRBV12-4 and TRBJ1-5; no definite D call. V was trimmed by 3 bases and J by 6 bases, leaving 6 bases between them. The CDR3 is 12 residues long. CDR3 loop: CASSLSVQPQHF. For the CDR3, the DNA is TGTGCCAGCAGTTTGTCGGTTCAGCCCCAGCATTTT.

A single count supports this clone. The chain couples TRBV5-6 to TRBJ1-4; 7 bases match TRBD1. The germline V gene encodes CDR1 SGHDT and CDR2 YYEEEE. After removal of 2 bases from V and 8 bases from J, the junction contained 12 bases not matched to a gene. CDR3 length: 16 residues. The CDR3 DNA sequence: TGTGCCAGCAGCTTTTACCCGGGACAGATGGGCGAAAAACTGTTTTTT. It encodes CASSFYPGQMGEKLFF.

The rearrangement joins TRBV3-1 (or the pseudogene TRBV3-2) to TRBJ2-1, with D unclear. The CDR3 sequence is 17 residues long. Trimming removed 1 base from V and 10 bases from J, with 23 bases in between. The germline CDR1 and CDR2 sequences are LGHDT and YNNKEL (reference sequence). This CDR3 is CASSQVVVARIMGEQFF. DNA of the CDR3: TGTGCCAGCAGCCAAGTTGTGGTGGCCCGGATTATGGGCGAGCAGTTCTTC.

This CDR3 is CASTTDRGGYLGGYTF. The CDR3 region has the DNA TGTGCCAGCACTACGGACAGGGGTGGTTATCTTGGTGGCTACACCTTC. The gene calls are TRBV2 and TRBJ1-2; 9 bases are shared with TRBD1. Germline V lookup: CDR1 SNHLY, CDR2 FYNNEI. This CDR3 contains 16 residues. The ends lost 7 bases at V and 7 bases at J; junction bases unmatched: 16.

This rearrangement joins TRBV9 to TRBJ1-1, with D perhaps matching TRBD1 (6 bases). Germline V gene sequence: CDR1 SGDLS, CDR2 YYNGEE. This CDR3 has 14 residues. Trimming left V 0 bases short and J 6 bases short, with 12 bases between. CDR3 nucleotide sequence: TGTGCCAGCAGCGTAGGGGGGCAGAGGGCTGAAGCTTTCTTT. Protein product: CASSVGGQRAEAFF.

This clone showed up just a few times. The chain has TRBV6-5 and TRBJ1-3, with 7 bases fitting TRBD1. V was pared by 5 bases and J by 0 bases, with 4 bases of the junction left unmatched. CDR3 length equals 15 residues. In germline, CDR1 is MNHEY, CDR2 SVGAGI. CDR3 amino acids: CASSLDRLSGNTIYF. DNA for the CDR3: TGTGCCAGCAGTCTGGACAGGCTCTCTGGAAACACCATATATTTT.

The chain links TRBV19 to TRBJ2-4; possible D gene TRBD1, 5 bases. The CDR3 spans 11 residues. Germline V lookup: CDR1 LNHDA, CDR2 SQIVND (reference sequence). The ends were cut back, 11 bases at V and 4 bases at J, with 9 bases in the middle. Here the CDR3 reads CAVAGKNIQYF. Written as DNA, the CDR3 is TGTGCCGTGGCAGGGAAAAACATTCAGTACTTC.

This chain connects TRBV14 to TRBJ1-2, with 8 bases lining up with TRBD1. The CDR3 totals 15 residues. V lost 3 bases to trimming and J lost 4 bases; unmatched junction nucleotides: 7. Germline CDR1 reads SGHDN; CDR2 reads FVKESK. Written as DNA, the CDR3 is TGTGCCAGCAGCCACCGGACAGGGCTTTCCTATGGCTACACCTTC. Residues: CASSHRTGLSYGYTF.